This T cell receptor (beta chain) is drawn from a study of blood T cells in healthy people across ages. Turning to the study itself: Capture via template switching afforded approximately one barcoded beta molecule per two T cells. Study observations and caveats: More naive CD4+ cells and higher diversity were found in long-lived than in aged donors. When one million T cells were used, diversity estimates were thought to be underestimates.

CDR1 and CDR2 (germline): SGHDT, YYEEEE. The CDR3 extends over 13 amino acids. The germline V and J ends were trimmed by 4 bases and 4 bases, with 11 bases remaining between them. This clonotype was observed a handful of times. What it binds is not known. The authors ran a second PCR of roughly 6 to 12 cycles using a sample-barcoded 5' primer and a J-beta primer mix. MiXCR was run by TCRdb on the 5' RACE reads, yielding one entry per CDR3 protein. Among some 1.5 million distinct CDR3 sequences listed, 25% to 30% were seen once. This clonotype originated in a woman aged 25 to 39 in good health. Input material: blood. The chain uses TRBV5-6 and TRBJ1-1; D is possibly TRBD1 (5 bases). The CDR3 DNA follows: TGTGCCAGCAGCCGAGAGGGGAGCACTGAAGCTTTCTTT. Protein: CASSREGSTEAFF.